This TCR beta chain stems from a study of control samples from healthy donors and cancer patients (dated by TCRdb to 2018 to 2020). Concerning this clone itself: Its antigen is not yet known. The sample holds no much larger clone one base away, and base qualities are not on file.

CDR1 and CDR2, per the germline V gene, are SGDLS and YYNGEE. The junction carries 5 bases between V and J, which are trimmed by 0 bases and 0 bases respectively. The cysteine opens and the phenylalanine closes a CDR3 of 14 amino acids. Only the CDR3 portion is preserved as DNA: 42 bases, with reading frame beginning at the first base. The library was prepared using the immunoSEQ multiplex PCR assay. TCRdb provides this immuneACCESS table in a form limited to in-frame rearrangements. Some clones are lacking; in checked studies, under half of them reflect an unresolved V gene, and why the rest are absent is not known. For this sample the table gives some 120,000 clones, of which around 90% were detected only once. The ten most abundant clones make up 2% to 2.5% of the sample.

The chain was built from TRBV9 and TRBJ2-3, with the identity of the D gene unclear. The sample was blood. This receptor was obtained from a man in his late teens or twenties in good health. CDR3 loop: CASSVEDSTDTQYF. The nucleotide sequence is TGTGCCAGCAGCGTAGAAGACAGCACAGATACGCAGTATTTT.